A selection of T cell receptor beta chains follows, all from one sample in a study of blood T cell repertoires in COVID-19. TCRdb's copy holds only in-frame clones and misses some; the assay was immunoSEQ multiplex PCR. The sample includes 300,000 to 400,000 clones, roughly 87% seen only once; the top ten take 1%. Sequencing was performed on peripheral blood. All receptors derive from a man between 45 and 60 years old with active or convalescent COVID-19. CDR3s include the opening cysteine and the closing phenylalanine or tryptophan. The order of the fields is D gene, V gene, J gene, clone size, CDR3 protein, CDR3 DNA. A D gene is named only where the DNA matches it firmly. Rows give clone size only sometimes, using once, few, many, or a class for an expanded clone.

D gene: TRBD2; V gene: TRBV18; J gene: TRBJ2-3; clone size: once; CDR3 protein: CASSRGTSGTDTQYF; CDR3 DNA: TGTGCCAGCTCACGCGGGACTAGCGGCACAGATACGCAGTATTTT
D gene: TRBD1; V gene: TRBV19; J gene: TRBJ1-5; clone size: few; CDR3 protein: CATGGGYSNQPQHF; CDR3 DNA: TGTGCCACCGGAGGGGGCTATAGCAATCAGCCCCAGCATTTT
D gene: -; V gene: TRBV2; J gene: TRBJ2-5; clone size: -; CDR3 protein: CASSEVTAQETQYF; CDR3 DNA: TGTGCCAGCAGTGAAGTTACAGCTCAAGAGACCCAGTACTTC
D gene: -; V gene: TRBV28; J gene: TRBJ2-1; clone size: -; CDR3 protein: CASSSAVLATSSYNEQFF; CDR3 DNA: TGTGCCAGCAGTTCGGCGGTTCTAGCGACTAGCTCCTACAATGAGCAGTTCTTC
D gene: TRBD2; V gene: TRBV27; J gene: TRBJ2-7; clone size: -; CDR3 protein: CASSQRGLAGHYEQYF; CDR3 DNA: TGTGCCAGCAGTCAAAGAGGACTAGCGGGGCACTACGAGCAGTACTTC
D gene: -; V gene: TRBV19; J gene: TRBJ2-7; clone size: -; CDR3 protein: CASSRPDSRTYEQYF; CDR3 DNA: TGTGCCAGTAGTAGACCGGACTCGAGAACCTACGAGCAGTACTTC
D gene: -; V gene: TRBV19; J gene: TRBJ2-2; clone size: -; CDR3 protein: CASSIVDDSGELFF; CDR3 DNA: TGTGCCAGTAGTATAGTCGATGACTCAGGGGAGCTGTTTTTT
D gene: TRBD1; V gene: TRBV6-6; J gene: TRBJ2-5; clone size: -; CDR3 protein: CASSQRQGGFYQETQYF; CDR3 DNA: TGTGCCAGCAGTCAACGACAGGGGGGGTTCTACCAAGAGACCCAGTACTTC
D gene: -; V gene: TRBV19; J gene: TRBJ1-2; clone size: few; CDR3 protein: CASTLTGANYGYTF; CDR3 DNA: TGTGCCAGTACCCTGACCGGAGCAAACTATGGCTACACCTTC
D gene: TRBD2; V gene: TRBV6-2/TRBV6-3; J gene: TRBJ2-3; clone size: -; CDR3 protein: CASSYLVTGLASTQYF; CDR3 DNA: TGTGCCAGCAGTTACTTAGTTACCGGACTAGCCTCTACGCAGTATTTT
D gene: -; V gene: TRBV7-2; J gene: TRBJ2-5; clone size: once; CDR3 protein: CASSARVTGQETQYF; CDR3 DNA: TGTGCCAGCAGCGCCAGGGTCACGGGCCAAGAGACCCAGTACTTC
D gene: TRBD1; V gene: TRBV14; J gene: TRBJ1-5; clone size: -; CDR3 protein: CASSPQGTGPRGNQPQHF; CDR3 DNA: TGTGCCAGCAGCCCCCAAGGGACAGGGCCCAGGGGCAATCAGCCCCAGCATTTT
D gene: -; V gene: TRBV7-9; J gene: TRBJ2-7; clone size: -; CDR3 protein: CASSSDSFSYEQYF; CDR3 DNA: TGTGCCAGCAGCTCGGACAGCTTCTCCTACGAGCAGTACTTC